This entry is about one T cell receptor (beta chain). CDR1 is SGHAT, CDR2 FQNNGV, per germline. CDR3 length: 14 residues. Between the trimmed V and J ends, which lost 5 bases and 2 bases, there was a span of 11 bases. This sample was included in a study of blood T cell repertoires in COVID-19. Study processing details: Amplified reference gene primers provided the basis for estimating nucleated cell counts. Only in-frame clones appear in the TCRdb table, and some are missing; sequencing was by immunoSEQ multiplex PCR. V, J and clone size reflect that table, while D and trimming were determined from the DNA. Of some 250,000 clones listed, more than 75% are singletons.

The sequence was collected from a woman in her 40s who had recovered from COVID-19. Sample: peripheral blood. This chain links TRBV11-2 with TRBJ2-3, with D maybe TRBD2 (6 bases). The CDR3 region is CASSAGNPTDTQYF. CDR3 sequence (DNA): TGTGCCAGCAGCGCGGGAAACCCCACAGATACGCAGTATTTT. The whole variable domain, remainder taken from reference TRBV11-2 and TRBJ2-3, is EAGVAQSPRYKIIEKRQSVAFWCNPISGHATLYWYQQILGQGPKLLIQFQNNGVVDDSQLPKDRFSAERLKGVDSTLKIQPAKLEDSAVYLCASSAGNPTDTQYFGPGTRLTVL.